This T cell receptor (beta chain) comes out of a study of cytomegalovirus exposure and HLA in healthy donors. Notes on the study in general: A later analysis found common viral pathogens apparently linked to several of the most significant clusters. Indistinguishable V segments, including TRBV6-2 and TRBV6-3, were excluded. Analysis was carried out at a later point, and it linked a missense DCLRE1C variant to TCR beta V- and J-gene trimming.

Only one count was recorded for this clone. What it binds is unknown. The CDR3 loop spans 14 amino acids. Unmatched junction bases numbered 5, after V lost 4 bases and J lost 7 bases. Germline CDR1 is SGHRS and CDR2 is YFSETQ. Primers included in the PCR were 60 Vbeta and 13 Jbeta primers. Assay used: immunoSEQ multiplex PCR; TCRdb lists only in-frame clones, some missing. Of approximately 150,000 clones listed, 80% were seen once; the top ten hold approximately 8.7%. The clonotype was recovered from a man in his late teens or twenties in good health and CMV-seropositive. The sample comprised PBMCs. The chain links TRBV5-1 to TRBJ1-4; 9 bases agree with TRBD1. The CDR3 DNA is TGCGCCAGCAGCAACCGGGACAGGGCTGAAAAACTGTTTTTT. Amino acids: CASSNRDRAEKLFF. Full variable domain (missing parts from reference TRBV5-1 and TRBJ1-4): KAGVTQTPRYLIKTRGQQVTLSCSPISGHRSVSWYQQTPGQGLQFLFEYFSETQRNKGNFPGRFSGRQFSNSRSEMNVSTLELGDSALYLCASSNRDRAEKLFFGSGTQLSVL.